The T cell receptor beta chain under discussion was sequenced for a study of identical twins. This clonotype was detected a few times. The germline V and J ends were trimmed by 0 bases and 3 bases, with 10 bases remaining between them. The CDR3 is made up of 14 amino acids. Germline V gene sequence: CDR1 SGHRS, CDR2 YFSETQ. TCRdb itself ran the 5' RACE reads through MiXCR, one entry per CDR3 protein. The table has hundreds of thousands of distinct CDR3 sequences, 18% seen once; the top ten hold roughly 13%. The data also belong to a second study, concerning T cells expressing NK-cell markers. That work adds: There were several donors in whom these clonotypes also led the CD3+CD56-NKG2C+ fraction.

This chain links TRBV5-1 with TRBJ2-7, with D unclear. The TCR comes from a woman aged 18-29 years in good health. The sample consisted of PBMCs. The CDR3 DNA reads TGCGCCAGCAGCTTGGATAGGACCCTCTACGAGCAGTACTTC. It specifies CASSLDRTLYEQYF.